This T cell receptor (beta chain) was documented in a study of cytotoxic CD8 clonotypes in ibrutinib-treated CLL listed by TCRdb under 2021. About the study as a whole: The cohort was composed of about 10 relapsed/refractory and fewer than 16 treatment-naive patients; IGHV unmutated status was identified in 17 patients. Patients were still on ibrutinib when every remission and progressive disease sample was collected. Samples averaged roughly 260,000 productive templates and 90,000 to 95,000 productive rearrangements. Samples at response were collected after a median of about 12 months of treatment, with a range of 6 to 36 months. Cryopreserved peripheral blood mononuclear cells were obtained before treatment, at response, and at either sustained remission or disease progression. Longitudinal samples were available for about 30% of the roughly 90 trial participants. Responses were partial in 25 or so patients and complete in 2; after median around 66 months follow-up, around 14 stayed in remission and 12 progressed.

On a MiSeq, deep resolution sequencing aimed for a depth between 1 in 1 million and 1 in 200,000 T cells, with each clonotype covered approximately 9.8x on average. TCR beta libraries were generated with the immunoSEQ hsTCRB Kit. As for the authors' bioinformatics: ImmunoSEQ Data Assistant and ImmunoSEQ Analyzer were used for data analysis, and V, D and J genes were assigned according to IMGT definitions. Clonality was computed as one minus normalized Shannon entropy of productive rearrangement frequencies, ranging from 0 to 1. Only overrepresented clonotypes making up at least 0.05% of each patient's repertoire were included in the public clonotype analysis. Repertoires from approximately 12 age-matched healthy donors in immuneACCESS were used as clonality controls. Held by TCRdb, this immuneACCESS table contains in-frame sequences only and omits some clones. Under half of the omission traces to an unresolved V gene where checked; the cause of the rest is unknown. V, J and clone size are those of that table, while D and trimming were read from the DNA. The sample contains over 150,000 clones, 70% to 85% of them found a single time. The biggest ten clones account for roughly 2% of the sample.

As to this clone: This clone's antigen is unknown. Base qualities were left out, and no much larger clone turns up one base away.

What the work shows at the level of the full study, not this receptor alone: Public clonotypes were found to be uncommon and were observed to contract or remain stable during treatment; the increase in clonality was shown to reflect expansion of private clonotypes at ibrutinib response. At ibrutinib response clonality went up, during sustained remission it held steady, and at progression it dropped back toward baseline. Baseline clonality was found to be higher than that of age-matched healthy donors and was strongly correlated with circulating CD8+ T-cell counts. Sampling times were not matched between sustained-remission and progressing patients, and lymph node repertoires were not studied.

According to the study, the label for this sample's time point signals: 12 months on ibrutinib. For TCR beta library preparation, around 1.8 micrograms of genomic DNA were extracted from the cryopreserved PBMCs. High-throughput TCR beta sequencing was performed on longitudinal blood samples from CLL patients receiving ibrutinib monotherapy. The patients took part in an open-label, single-center phase 2 trial of ibrutinib monotherapy. This sequence was found in a human donor with chronic lymphocytic leukemia. Sequenced here: PBMCs, sampled after 12 months of ibrutinib treatment.

The DNA is TGCGCCAGCAGCCCCGGGACAGGGGAGCGGCAGCCCCAGCATTTT. It translates to CASSPGTGERQPQHF. This chain is built from TRBV5-1 and TRBJ1-5; 10 of the junction bases match TRBD1. The CDR3 runs 15 residues from the cysteine to the phenylalanine. Only the CDR3 DNA stays, 45 bases, in frame from base 1. From V the trimming removes 4 bases and from J it removes 7 bases, while the gene matches leave 8 bases of the junction unaccounted for. The germline V gene provides CDR1 SGHRS and CDR2 YFSETQ.